The 19 T cell receptor beta chains below all came from one sample that was sequenced in a study of T-cell reconstitution after alpha-beta-depleted transplantation in children. Preparation of the TCRbeta library involved a method that used unique molecular identifiers. TCRdb independently ran MiXCR on the PCR reads; one entry per CDR3 protein. The sample shows hundreds of thousands of distinct CDR3 sequences, around 12% of them seen only once. The sequences come from PBMCs from the stem cell graft donor, collected from the stem cell graft. The origin of the receptors is a human donor who donated a stem cell graft to a child with acute lymphoblastic leukemia.

The gene calls are TRBV7-9 and TRBJ2-5, with TRBD2 identical over 15 bases. The CDR3 is 16 amino acids. Germline values: CDR1 SEHNR, CDR2 FQNEAQ (reference sequence). V gave up 5 bases and J gave up 5 bases; unmatched junction bases: 6. The CDR3 coding sequence is TGTGCCAGCAGCACCGGGACTAGCGGGAGGTGGGAGACCCAGTACTTC. This translates into CASSTGTSGRWETQYF.

As concerns this clonotype: A much larger clone lies one base from this, so it may be a read error. The CDR3 ends on some other residue instead of the conserved phenylalanine or tryptophan, so this is likely a read error. V and J are TRBV5-1 and TRBJ2-7; maybe TRBD2 (5 bases). Looked up from germline, CDR1 is SGHRS and CDR2 is YFSETQ. The CDR3 is made up of 15 amino acids. With 3 bases removed from V and 2 bases from J, the gap between germline ends came to 15 bases. CDR3 nucleotides: TGCGCCAGCAGCTCTAAAGGAAGCGGAGCCTACGAGCAGTACTTA. Amino acids: CASSSKGSGAYEQYL.

This clonotype was seen ten or more times. The V and J genes are TRBV25-1 and TRBJ1-4; the D is unclear. The CDR3 has 10 amino acids. The germline V and J ends were trimmed by 5 bases and 7 bases, with 2 bases remaining between them. Germline V gives CDR1 MGHDK, CDR2 SYGVNS. Here the CDR3 reads CASSREKLFF. In DNA form, the CDR3 reads TGTGCCAGCAGTCGTGAAAAACTGTTTTTT.

Ten or more counts support this clonotype. The V call is TRBV5-6, the J call TRBJ2-7; 7 bases agree with TRBD1. Trimming removed 6 bases from V and 6 bases from J; junction bases left unmatched: 21. CDR1 and CDR2 (germline): SGHDT, YYEEEE. The CDR3 extends over 17 amino acids. The CDR3 sequence is CASTMNGRPVTGVEQYF. As DNA, the CDR3 is TGTGCCAGCACAATGAATGGACGGCCGGTAACAGGGGTCGAGCAGTACTTC.

This clonotype showed up many times. V and J are TRBV25-1 and TRBJ2-3, with D perhaps TRBD1 or TRBD2 (7 bases each). Trimming cost V 3 bases and J 7 bases, with 11 bases left between them. The germline V gene encodes CDR1 MGHDK and CDR2 SYGVNS. This CDR3 has 13 residues. In DNA, the CDR3 is TGTGCCAGCAGTGACCAGGGGGGGCATACGCAGTATTTT. Its protein is CASSDQGGHTQYF.

In this sample, this clonotype turned up many times. V is TRBV27 and J is TRBJ1-5, with a tentative D call TRBD1 (5 bases). Looked up from germline, CDR1 is MNHEY and CDR2 is SMNVEV (reference sequence). The CDR3 spans 14 residues. Trimming took 0 bases from V and 7 from J, leaving 10 bases between them. The CDR3 coding sequence is TGTGCCAGCAGTTTATCGGGACGGGGACAGCCCCAGCATTTT. Translated, it gives CASSLSGRGQPQHF.

This clonotype was observed many times. Here the CDR3 DNA reads TGTGCCAGCAGTAAACGACAGGGATCGATCACAGATACGCAGTATTTT. The encoded protein is CASSKRQGSITDTQYF. This rearrangement joins TRBV7-8 to TRBJ2-3, with 7 bases lining up with TRBD1. The V and J ends lost 6 bases and 2 bases, in that order; junction bases with no gene match: 11. From germline, CDR1 is SGHVS and CDR2 FQNEAQ. The CDR3 consists of 16 residues.

This clonotype has at least ten counts. The chain combines TRBV7-2 with TRBJ1-4; D call uncertain. The V and J ends lost 5 bases and 10 bases respectively, with 23 bases between them. CDR1 SGHTA and CDR2 FQGNSA come from the germline V gene. The CDR3 totals 16 residues. The CDR3 here is CASSPLGSLVRPKLFF. CDR3 nucleotides: TGTGCCAGCAGCCCACTAGGCAGCCTCGTTCGTCCAAAACTGTTTTTT. The full variable domain, with the rest looked up from reference TRBV7-2 and TRBJ1-4, is GAGVSQSPSNKVTEKGKDVELRCDPISGHTALYWYRQSLGQGLEFLIYFQGNSAPDKSGLPSDRFSAERTGGSVSTLTIQRTQQEDSAVYLCASSPLGSLVRPKLFFGSGTQLSVL.

This clonotype was seen repeatedly, ten times or more. V usage is TRBV5-1 and J usage is TRBJ1-1, with D possibly being TRBD1 (5 bases). This CDR3 contains 15 residues. CDR1 is SGHRS, CDR2 YFSETQ, per germline. V lost 1 base, J lost 3 bases, and 13 bases lay in between. This CDR3 reads CASSLFPTGDTEAFF. The CDR3 region has the DNA TGCGCCAGCAGCTTGTTCCCCACGGGGGACACTGAAGCTTTCTTT.

This clonotype was seen more than once but under ten times. The chain uses TRBV20-1 and TRBJ1-6; tentatively, D is TRBD1 (5 bases). Looked up from germline, CDR1 is DFQATT and CDR2 is SNEGSKA (reference sequence). The CDR3 runs 14 residues. Between the trimmed V and J ends, which lost 6 bases and 5 bases, there was a span of 14 bases. This chain's CDR3 is CSAPAGLNNSPLHF. CDR3 bases: TGCAGTGCCCCCGCAGGGCTTAATAATTCACCCCTCCACTTT.

This clonotype came up a few times. V usage is TRBV6-2 or TRBV6-3 and J usage is TRBJ1-1; a possible D gene is TRBD1 (6 bases). Germline assignment: CDR1 MNHEY and CDR2 SVGEGT. CDR3 length: 15 amino acids. Trimming took off 5 bases at V and 5 bases at J, with 18 bases between the two ends. CDR3 bases: TGTGCCAGCAGTCGAGGGGACACTTTCAAAACTGAAGCTTTCTTT. Its protein is CASSRGDTFKTEAFF.

The sample holds a few counts of this clonotype. This chain links TRBV20-1 with TRBJ2-7; 11 bases fit TRBD2. Germline lookup yields CDR1 DFQATT and CDR2 SNEGSKA (reference sequence). V shed 6 bases and J 6 bases; nucleotides not matched to a gene: 7. This CDR3 is built from 13 residues. The CDR3 DNA is TGCAGTGCCGTACTAGCGGGAGCGTTCGAGCAGTACTTC. Its translation: CSAVLAGAFEQYF.

This clonotype has a count of ten or more. The rearrangement joins TRBV7-9 to TRBJ1-2; D unresolved. Per germline, CDR1 SEHNR and CDR2 FQNEAQ (reference sequence). This CDR3 comprises 15 residues. Trimming shortened V by 5 bases and J by 4 bases, and 17 bases separated the two germline ends. CDR3 sequence: CASSLDASGSYGYTF. The CDR3 region has the DNA TGTGCCAGCAGCCTAGATGCATCGGGTAGCTATGGCTACACCTTC.

As for this clonotype: This may arise from a read error, as a much more abundant clone is one base away. The chain joins TRBV27 to TRBJ2-2; tentative D call: TRBD1 (6 bases). This CDR3 spans 12 amino acids. CDR1 is MNHEY and CDR2 is SMNVEV in the germline V gene (reference sequence). V lost 6 bases and J lost 4, with 6 bases in between. CDR3 in DNA: TGTGCCAGCAGAGGGGGCACCGGGGAGCTGTTTTTT. Translated, it gives CASRGGTGELFF.

As for this clonotype: The CDR3 end shows no conserved phenylalanine or tryptophan, and so a read error is likely. The chain uses TRBV10-3 and TRBJ2-7, with D possibly TRBD2 on 6 matching bases. Looked up from germline, CDR1 is ENHRY and CDR2 is SYGVKD. V gave up 8 bases and J gave up 6 bases, with 14 bases separating them. The CDR3 loop spans 12 amino acids. CDR3 sequence reads: CAIQGGGAEQYL. In DNA, the CDR3 is TGTGCCATCCAAGGTGGAGGGGCCGAGCAGTACTTG.

This clonotype came up many times. Here the CDR3 DNA reads TGTGCCAGCAGCTTAGGGCCGCGTGGCTACACCTTC. Amino acid sequence: CASSLGPRGYTF. The rearrangement uses TRBV7-8 and TRBJ1-2; D not certain. The germline V gene has CDR1 SGHVS and CDR2 FQNEAQ. The CDR3 extends over 12 amino acids. The V end was cut by 1 base, the J end by 7 bases, with 7 bases between.

This clonotype showed up many times. For the CDR3, the DNA is TGTGCCAGCAGTCTCTCTGGGGACAATGAGCAGTTCTTC. Translation gives CASSLSGDNEQFF. V and J are TRBV12-3 or TRBV12-4 and TRBJ2-1, with no clear D. CDR3 length: 13 amino acids. V was trimmed by 5 bases and J by 5 bases, leaving 10 bases between them.

There are many counts of this clonotype. The chain carries TRBV14 and TRBJ1-6; no firm D call. Germline V gives CDR1 SGHDN, CDR2 FVKESK. The CDR3 spans 13 residues. V was trimmed by 4 bases and J by 9 bases, leaving 10 bases between them. CDR3 region: CASSPQQVSPLHF. The CDR3 bases are TGTGCCAGCAGCCCCCAGCAGGTTTCACCCCTCCACTTT.

Many counts were recorded for this clonotype. This chain links TRBV25-1 with TRBJ1-1; tentatively, D is TRBD1 (5 bases). Germline assignment: CDR1 MGHDK and CDR2 SYGVNS. This CDR3 region has 13 residues. V was cut by 6 bases and J by 3 bases, with 11 bases left in between. The CDR3 nucleotides read TGTGCCAGCAGCGACAGCACTGACACTGAAGCTTTCTTT. Protein: CASSDSTDTEAFF.